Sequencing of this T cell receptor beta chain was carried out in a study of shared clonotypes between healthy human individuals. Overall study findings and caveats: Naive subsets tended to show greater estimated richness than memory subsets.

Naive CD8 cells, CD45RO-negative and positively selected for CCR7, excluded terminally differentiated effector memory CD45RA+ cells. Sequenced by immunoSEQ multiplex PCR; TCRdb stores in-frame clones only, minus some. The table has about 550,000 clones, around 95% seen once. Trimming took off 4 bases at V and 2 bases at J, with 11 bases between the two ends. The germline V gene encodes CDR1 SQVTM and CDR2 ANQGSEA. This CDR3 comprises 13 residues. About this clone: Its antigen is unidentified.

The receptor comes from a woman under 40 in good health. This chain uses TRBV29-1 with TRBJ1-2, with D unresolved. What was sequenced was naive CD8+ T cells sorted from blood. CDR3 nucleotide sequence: TGCAGCGTTGTGGGGATGCTCAACTATGGCTACACCTTC. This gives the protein CSVVGMLNYGYTF.